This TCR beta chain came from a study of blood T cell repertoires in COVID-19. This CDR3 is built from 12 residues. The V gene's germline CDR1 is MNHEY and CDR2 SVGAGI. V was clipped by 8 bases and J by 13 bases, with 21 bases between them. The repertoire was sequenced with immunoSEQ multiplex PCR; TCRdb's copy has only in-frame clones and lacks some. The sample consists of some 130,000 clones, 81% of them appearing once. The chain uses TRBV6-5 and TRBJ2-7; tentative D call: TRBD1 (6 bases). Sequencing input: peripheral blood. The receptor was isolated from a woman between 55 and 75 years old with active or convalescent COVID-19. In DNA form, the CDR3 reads TGTGCCAGCTCCCCTCTTCAGGGGCGAAGATACTTC. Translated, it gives CASSPLQGRRYF.